The 5 T cell receptor beta chains given below trace back to one sample, sequenced in a study of human T cells and chemical hapten exposure. Time point noted: patch test 3, about 24 weeks after DPC sensitization. Treatment specified: therapeutic diphenylcyclopropenone sensitization with weekly scalp DPC. TCRdb passed the RACE reads through MiXCR, listing each CDR3 protein once. This table has about 160,000 distinct CDR3 sequences, roughly 26% appearing once. The source was whole blood, collected in connection with sensitization to the hapten diphenylcyclopropenone (DPC). The receptors were sampled from a woman aged 18-30 years with alopecia areata. Some clones in this sample may be carry-over from other donors' samples.

This clonotype came up a few times. J is TRBJ2-3 and V is TRBV9; D may correspond to TRBD1 or TRBD2 (5 bases each). CDR1 and CDR2 from the germline V gene are SGDLS and YYNGEE. The CDR3 sequence is 16 residues long. V gave up 4 bases and J gave up 3 bases, with 18 bases separating them. CDR3 DNA sequence: TGTGCCAGCAGCCGACGCTCTGCTGGGGGTACAGATACGCAGTATTTT. Translating gives CASSRRSAGGTDTQYF.

CDR3 bases: TGTGCCAGCTCACAACAGGGTAGCAATCAGCCCCAGCATTTT. Protein sequence: CASSQQGSNQPQHF. The V call is TRBV18, the J call TRBJ1-5; maybe TRBD1 (6 bases). Looked up from germline, CDR1 is KGHSH and CDR2 is LQKENI. V was cut by 4 bases and J by 0 bases, with 7 bases left in between. The CDR3 extends over 14 amino acids.

In its sample, this clonotype was seen a few times. A junction boundary mismatches the germline segment, possibly from a read error. The chain has TRBV7-7 and TRBJ2-1, with 13 bases lining up with TRBD2. From germline, CDR1 is SSHAT and CDR2 FNYEAQ (reference sequence). This CDR3 is built from 19 residues. The CDR3 here is CASSPRTSGGRSSYNEQFF. In DNA form, the CDR3 reads TGTGCTAGCAGCCCGAGGACTAGCGGGGGCCGTAGCTCCTACAATGAGCAGTTCTTC. The whole variable domain, remainder taken from reference TRBV7-7 and TRBJ2-1, is GAGVSQSPRYKVTKRGQDVTLRCDPISSHATLYWYQQALGQGPEFLTYFNYEAQPDKSGLPSDRFSAERPEGSISTLTIQRTEQRDSAMYRCASSPRTSGGRSSYNEQFFGPGTRLTVL.

This clonotype was detected only a few times. The rearrangement links TRBV7-9 to TRBJ2-2, with a tentative D call TRBD1 (5 bases). The length of the CDR3 is 13 residues. V lost 8 bases, J lost 2 bases, and 9 bases lay in between. In germline, CDR1 is SEHNR, CDR2 FQNEAQ (reference sequence). The CDR3 sequence: CASLGANTGELFF. In nucleotides, the CDR3 is TGTGCCAGCCTTGGGGCTAACACCGGGGAGCTGTTTTTT.

This clonotype occurred a few times. The CDR3 sequence: CSVEETISTEAFF. The CDR3, as DNA: TGCAGCGTTGAAGAGACGATAAGCACTGAAGCTTTCTTT. The J gene is TRBJ1-1, the V gene TRBV29-1; D is unclear. V was pared by 0 bases and J by 4 bases, with 9 bases between. CDR3 length equals 13 residues. Per germline, CDR1 SQVTM and CDR2 ANQGSEA.